This T cell receptor (beta chain) came from a study of beta chain features in type 1 diabetes. General study points: The cDNA sequencing approach could over-represent high-TCR-expressing cells. A moderate, significant TCRB CDR3 shortening appeared in type 1 diabetes across four CD4+ subsets. The study left unresolved whether HLA type influences TCRB rearrangement.

Germline V gene data show CDR1 as SNHLY and CDR2 as FYNNEI. Trimming cost V 4 bases and J 0 bases, with 13 bases left between them. The length of the CDR3 is 16 residues. cDNA synthesis used the whole RNA isolate, giving expressed TCRB sequences. The data were produced by immunoSEQ multiplex PCR, yet TCRdb's version contains in-frame clones alone and is incomplete. Of hundreds of thousands of clones listed, around 15% are singletons. A single heparinised draw of about 100 mL on average was taken per donor. Sorted CD4+ subsets: naive, central memory, regulatory, stem cell-like memory (CD45RO/CCR7/CD25/CD127/CD95/CD27 panel). This clone was counted only a few times. What it binds is unknown.

The chain couples TRBV2 to TRBJ2-1, with D tentatively TRBD2 (6 bases). This clonotype was sampled from a man younger than 35 with type 1 diabetes. Sequencing used naive CD4+ T cells from blood. The CDR3 bases are TGTGCCAGCAGTGCGGAGGGCCTGAGCTCCTACAATGAGCAGTTCTTC. Translating it yields CASSAEGLSSYNEQFF. Full variable domain (missing parts from reference TRBV2 and TRBJ2-1): EPEVTQTPSHQVTQMGQEVILRCVPISNHLYFYWYRQILGQKVEFLVSFYNNEISEKSEIFDDQFSVERPDGSNFTLKIRSTKLEDSAMYFCASSAEGLSSYNEQFFGPGTRLTVL.